The clone carrying this T cell receptor beta chain came up a few times. This entry is derived from a study of blood T cell repertoires in COVID-19. Across the whole study: Whether acute or convalescent, the COVID-19 samples came from the United States, Italy and Spain.

Per germline, CDR1 SGHKS and CDR2 YYEKEE (reference sequence). V shed 4 bases and J shed 6 bases, with 17 bases lying between them. The CDR3 is 14 residues long. The method was immunoSEQ multiplex PCR; TCRdb's version includes in-frame clones alone and lacks a portion of them. The sample carries under 200,000 clones, 65% to 90% recorded once. The origin of this receptor is a man aged 55 to 69 with acute or convalescent COVID-19. This sequence joins TRBV5-5 and TRBJ2-7; perhaps TRBD2 as D (6 bases). The sample taken for sequencing was peripheral blood. CDR3 coding DNA: TGTGCCAGCAGCCTGGTCAGGGAGGTACTCGAGCAGTACTTC. Translating gives CASSLVREVLEQYF.